Shown below are 4 T cell receptor beta chains from a single sample sequenced in a study of T cells in Graves' hyperthyroidism and ophthalmopathy. Template material for amplifying TCR beta CDR3 regions consisted of RNA transcripts. First-round RT-PCR of the TCR CDR3 relied on the HTBI primer set. TCRdb itself ran the multiplex PCR reads through MiXCR, one entry per CDR3 protein. Seen here are 500,000 to 750,000 distinct CDR3 sequences, about 45% observed once, and the top ten hold more than 7%. Sequencing was performed on peripheral blood or thyroid tissue (not recorded which). These receptors were taken from a woman under 30 with Graves' hyperthyroidism.

This clonotype has ten or more counts. The chain couples TRBV6-6 to TRBJ1-2; the D gene is possibly TRBD1 (5 bases). The V gene lost 2 bases and the J gene lost 8 bases, with 21 bases spanning the gap. This CDR3 spans 16 amino acids. Germline V lookup: CDR1 MNHNY, CDR2 SVGAGI (reference sequence). The CDR3 region is CASSYPGGQGVNGYTF. Written as DNA, the CDR3 is TGTGCCAGCAGTTACCCCGGAGGGCAGGGAGTTAACGGCTACACCTTC.

The rearrangement joins TRBV10-3 to TRBJ2-1, with TRBD2 matching over 11 bases. The ends lost 8 bases at V and 11 bases at J; junction bases unmatched: 8. Germline CDR1 ENHRY, CDR2 SYGVKD. CDR3 size: 13 residues. This chain's CDR3 is CAIGGTSGQKQFF. The CDR3, as DNA: TGTGCCATCGGGGGGACTAGCGGCCAAAAGCAGTTCTTC.

The table lists this clonotype with many counts. V gene TRBV7-9 combines with J gene TRBJ1-1; D may be TRBD1 (5 bases). The V end was cut by 3 bases, the J end by 3 bases, with 11 bases between. CDR1 is SEHNR and CDR2 is FQNEAQ in the germline V gene (reference sequence). The CDR3 is made up of 14 amino acids. CDR3 region: CASSLSGWDTEAFF. As DNA, the CDR3 is TGTGCCAGCAGCTTGTCAGGGTGGGACACTGAAGCTTTCTTT.

This clonotype was counted at least ten times. The chain combines TRBV20-1 with TRBJ1-5; no firm D call. The CDR3 is made up of 14 amino acids. The germline V gene encodes CDR1 DFQATT and CDR2 SNEGSKA (reference sequence). V was pared by 3 bases and J by 2 bases, with 11 bases between. CDR3 DNA sequence: TGCAGTGCTAGTGAGGTCAAGGGCAATCAGCCCCAGCATTTT. This codes for CSASEVKGNQPQHF.